These 32 T cell receptor beta chains came from one sample sequenced in a study of blood T cell repertoires in COVID-19. Repertoires were generated with immunoSEQ multiplex PCR, while TCRdb's copy carries only in-frame clones and drops some. This sample has under 90,000 clones, with 80% found just once. Sequencing was performed on peripheral blood. The source of these receptors is a human donor in a cohort sampled during active COVID-19.

The chain links TRBV15 to TRBJ2-3; no reliable D call. The CDR3 covers 20 residues. The germline CDR1 and CDR2 sequences are LNHNV and YYDKDF (reference sequence). V lost 6 bases and J 0 bases, leaving 28 bases between the germline ends. As DNA, the CDR3 is TGTGCCACCAGTACGGCGCGGTTTTCAAGCGCCAGATCTAGCACAGATACGCAGTATTTT. Its protein product is CATSTARFSSARSSTDTQYF.

This chain links TRBV18 with TRBJ1-3, with TRBD1 identical over 9 bases. V shed 2 bases, J shed 4 bases, and the junction held 3 bases outside the gene matches. The CDR3 spans 15 residues. CDR1 and CDR2 from the germline V gene are KGHSH and LQKENI. The CDR3 is CASSPTGGSGNTIYF. DNA for the CDR3: TGTGCCAGCTCACCAACAGGGGGCTCAGGAAACACCATATATTTT.

The chain is built from TRBV18 and TRBJ1-2; maybe TRBD1 (6 bases). Looked up from germline, CDR1 is KGHSH and CDR2 is LQKENI. Trimming took off 6 bases at V and 4 bases at J, with 18 bases between the two ends. The CDR3 has 15 amino acids. CDR3 sequence reads: CASSPPDSLIYGYTF. The CDR3 region has the DNA TGTGCCAGCTCCCCTCCGGACAGCCTAATCTATGGCTACACCTTC.

The chain employs TRBV5-1 and TRBJ2-5; D is possibly TRBD1 (6 bases). The CDR3 is 13 amino acids. Germline V CDR1 and CDR2: SGHRS, YFSETQ. Trimming took 4 bases from V and 4 from J, leaving 11 bases between them. The CDR3 reads CASSPGHGETQYF. CDR3 nucleotides: TGCGCCAGCAGCCCGGGACACGGAGAGACCCAGTACTTC.

This chain connects TRBV27 to TRBJ2-4; 7 bases map to TRBD1. This CDR3 is 16 amino acids long. The germline V gene has CDR1 MNHEY and CDR2 SMNVEV (reference sequence). V shed 5 bases and J 0 bases; nucleotides not matched to a gene: 7. CDR3 nucleotides: TGTGCCAGCAGTCCCGGGACAGCATCAGCCAAAAACATTCAGTACTTC. Its translation: CASSPGTASAKNIQYF.

This rearrangement joins TRBV6-2 or TRBV6-3 to TRBJ2-6; D possibly corresponds to TRBD1 (6 bases). Trimming stripped 4 bases from V and 4 bases from J, with 11 bases between. This CDR3 contains 15 residues. The germline CDR1 and CDR2 sequences are MNHEY and SVGEGT. This CDR3 is CASSFTGNGANVLTF. The CDR3 DNA sequence: TGTGCCAGCAGTTTCACAGGGAACGGGGCCAACGTCCTGACTTTC.

In DNA, the CDR3 is TGTGCCAGCAGAATCACTGCGGGATCGGCAGATACGCAGTATTTT. This sequence encodes CASRITAGSADTQYF. The chain carries TRBV2 and TRBJ2-3, with a weak D call TRBD2 (6 bases). Germline-derived CDR1 and CDR2 are SNHLY and FYNNEI. V lost 6 bases and J 4 bases, leaving 17 bases between the germline ends. The CDR3 contains 15 residues.

The V gene is TRBV19, the J gene TRBJ1-2, with 8 positions matching TRBD1. The junction had 9 bases not matched to a gene; V was cut back by 5 bases and J by 4 bases. CDR1 and CDR2 from the germline V gene are LNHDA and SQIVND (reference sequence). The CDR3 length is 15 residues. The chain's CDR3 is CASSPGQGGFYGYTF. The CDR3 DNA sequence: TGTGCCAGTAGTCCAGGACAGGGCGGATTCTATGGCTACACCTTC. The variable domain in full, completed from reference TRBV19 and TRBJ1-2, reads DGGITQSPKYLFRKEGQNVTLSCEQNLNHDAMYWYRQDPGQGLRLIYYSQIVNDFQKGDIAEGYSVSREKKESFPLTVTSAQKNPTAFYLCASSPGQGGFYGYTFGSGTRLTVV.

This clone was seen more than once but under ten times. The rearrangement uses TRBV19 and TRBJ1-1; D unresolved. Germline V CDR1 and CDR2: LNHDA, SQIVND (reference sequence). V lost 7 bases and J 5 bases, leaving 20 bases between the germline ends. The CDR3 spans 15 residues. The CDR3: CASTLGHGDRTEAFF. CDR3 DNA sequence: TGTGCCAGTACTCTAGGGCACGGGGATAGAACTGAAGCTTTCTTT.

The chain links TRBV12-3 or TRBV12-4 to TRBJ2-1; no definite D call. Trimming took 6 bases from V and 16 from J, leaving 16 bases between them. The CDR3 has 11 amino acids. The CDR3, as DNA: TGTGCCAGCAGACGCGACCGACTCCAATTCTTC. It encodes CASRRDRLQFF.

The gene calls are TRBV6-1 and TRBJ1-6; 8 nucleotides line up with TRBD1. The CDR3 loop spans 15 amino acids. Trimming cost V 0 bases and J 10 bases; bases outside gene matches: 5. Germline loops: CDR1 MNHNS, CDR2 SASEGT. CDR3 in amino acids: CASSEARTGQSPLHF. The CDR3 nucleotides read TGTGCCAGCAGTGAAGCGCGGACAGGGCAGTCACCCCTCCACTTT.

This chain joins TRBV7-2 and TRBJ1-2, with 7 nucleotides matching TRBD1. The J segment lost 8 bases and the V segment lost 11 bases, leaving 17 bases of the junction unmatched. This CDR3 spans 14 amino acids. Germline loops: CDR1 SGHTA, CDR2 FQGNSA. For the CDR3, the DNA is TGTGCCCTAGGGACAGCGCGCTCCTCTATGGGCTACACCTTC. It codes for CALGTARSSMGYTF.

This chain connects TRBV7-8 to TRBJ1-5; D unclear. Trimming removed 0 bases at V and 7 bases at J, with 13 bases between. This CDR3 is built from 15 residues. Germline V gene sequence: CDR1 SGHVS, CDR2 FQNEAQ. CDR3 sequence (DNA): TGTGCCAGCAGCTTAGCGCGAGGAAATGGCCAGCCCCAGCATTTT. This encodes CASSLARGNGQPQHF.

The V call is TRBV6-6, the J call TRBJ1-1; D unclear. Trimming removed 9 bases from V and 4 bases from J, with 21 bases in between. The CDR3 runs 15 residues. Germline CDR1 and CDR2: MNHNY and SVGAGI (reference sequence). CDR3 in DNA: TGTGCCAGTAATTACCCCGGTGGTATTGGCACTGAAGCTTTCTTT. Amino acid sequence: CASNYPGGIGTEAFF.

The genes are TRBV6-5 and TRBJ1-5; 10 bases align to TRBD1. CDR3 length: 14 amino acids. The trim removed 5 bases at V and 7 bases at J, leaving 5 bases unmatched. CDR1 MNHEY and CDR2 SVGAGI come from the germline V gene. Written as DNA, the CDR3 is TGTGCCAGCAGTCGGGACAGGGGAGGGCAGCCCCAGCATTTT. It encodes CASSRDRGGQPQHF.

The chain recombines TRBV29-1 with TRBJ1-2, with D perhaps TRBD1 (6 bases). Trimming left V 5 bases short and J 4 bases short, with 14 bases between. Germline assignment: CDR1 SQVTM and CDR2 ANQGSEA. The CDR3 covers 13 residues. Here the CDR3 DNA reads TGCAGCGTTTGGACAGAAATCTCCTATGGCTACACCTTC. Encoded protein: CSVWTEISYGYTF.

This clone was found many times. J is TRBJ2-7 and V is TRBV6-5; 8 bases are a match to TRBD1. Losses at the gene ends were 7 bases for V and 5 bases for J; bases not matched to a gene: 10. CDR3 length equals 14 residues. Germline V gene lookup returns CDR1 MNHEY and CDR2 SVGAGI. CDR3 DNA: TGTGCCAGCAAATTAGGACAGGGTGGCGACGAGCAGTACTTC. As protein: CASKLGQGGDEQYF.

The rearrangement uses TRBV7-2 and TRBJ1-3; 9 bases line up with TRBD1. Per germline, CDR1 SGHTA and CDR2 FQGNSA. V was clipped by 5 bases and J by 4 bases; unmatched bases: 3. The CDR3 consists of 14 residues. The CDR3 region is CASSPQGAGNTIYF. The CDR3 DNA is TGTGCCAGCAGCCCACAGGGGGCAGGAAACACCATATATTTT. The full variable domain, with the rest looked up from reference TRBV7-2 and TRBJ1-3, is GAGVSQSPSNKVTEKGKDVELRCDPISGHTALYWYRQSLGQGLEFLIYFQGNSAPDKSGLPSDRFSAERTGGSVSTLTIQRTQQEDSAVYLCASSPQGAGNTIYFGEGSWLTVV.

This chain uses TRBV10-3 with TRBJ2-3; 11 positions match TRBD2. Germline assignment: CDR1 ENHRY and CDR2 SYGVKD. V trimming: 8 bases; J trimming: 2 bases; junction bases outside the gene matches: 9. This CDR3 has 16 residues. The CDR3 DNA sequence: TGTGCCATCCGACAGGCTAGCGGGGGGACCACAGATACGCAGTATTTT. Amino acid sequence: CAIRQASGGTTDTQYF.

The V gene is TRBV7-2, the J gene TRBJ1-6, with D possibly TRBD1 on 6 matching bases. This CDR3 contains 16 residues. Trimming removed 5 bases from V and 7 bases from J, with 18 bases in between. CDR1 SGHTA and CDR2 FQGNSA come from the germline V gene. The CDR3 spells CASSDRGGHGNSPLHF. The CDR3 coding sequence is TGTGCCAGCAGCGACCGGGGGGGACACGGAAATTCACCCCTCCACTTT. The variable domain in full, completed from reference TRBV7-2 and TRBJ1-6, reads GAGVSQSPSNKVTEKGKDVELRCDPISGHTALYWYRQSLGQGLEFLIYFQGNSAPDKSGLPSDRFSAERTGGSVSTLTIQRTQQEDSAVYLCASSDRGGHGNSPLHFGNGTRLTVT.

The J gene is TRBJ2-7, the V gene TRBV7-8; D possibly corresponds to TRBD2 (6 bases). Germline V gene sequence: CDR1 SGHVS, CDR2 FQNEAQ. Trimming stripped 5 bases from V and 0 bases from J, with 14 bases between. The CDR3 covers 15 residues. The CDR3 region is CASSARRVSSYEQYF. The CDR3 DNA follows: TGTGCCAGCAGCGCAAGGAGGGTGAGCTCCTACGAGCAGTACTTC.

V and J are TRBV11-3 and TRBJ1-2, with unresolved D. The CDR3 is 15 residues long. V lost 5 bases to trimming and J lost 4 bases, with 17 bases between them. Germline CDR1 and CDR2: SGHNT and YENEEA. CDR3 sequence: CASSPGPRVGYGYTF. DNA of the CDR3: TGTGCCAGCAGCCCTGGACCGAGGGTGGGCTATGGCTACACCTTC.

V is TRBV20-1 and J is TRBJ2-2; 7 nucleotides match TRBD1. The CDR3 covers 18 residues. With V trimmed by 3 bases and J by 1 base, 14 bases remained unmatched. Germline loops: CDR1 DFQATT, CDR2 SNEGSKA (reference sequence). CDR3 in amino acids: CSASRARDRVLNTGELFF. The CDR3 nucleotides are TGCAGTGCTAGTCGAGCCAGAGACAGGGTTTTGAACACCGGGGAGCTGTTTTTT.

V usage is TRBV6-1 and J usage is TRBJ2-1, with 7 bases lining up with TRBD2. The germline V gene has CDR1 MNHNS and CDR2 SASEGT. J lost 6 bases, V lost 0 bases, and 8 bases had no gene match. The CDR3 length is 16 residues. CDR3 residues: CASSEALGLAVNEQFF. DNA for the CDR3: TGTGCCAGCAGTGAAGCGCTCGGGCTAGCGGTCAATGAGCAGTTCTTC.

As concerns this clone: The same CDR3 can be traced to other DNA sequences in this sample. The chain employs TRBV5-6 and TRBJ2-3; D unresolved. V lost 2 bases, J lost 2 bases, and 9 bases lay in between. Germline values: CDR1 SGHDT, CDR2 YYEEEE. The CDR3 sequence is 14 residues long. CDR3 bases: TGTGCCAGCAGCTTAGCAGGCGTCACAGATACGCAGTATTTT. Encoded protein: CASSLAGVTDTQYF.

The V call is TRBV6-2 or TRBV6-3, the J call TRBJ2-7; D remains ambiguous. Between the trimmed V and J ends, which lost 2 bases and 0 bases, there was a span of 11 bases. Germline CDR1 reads MNHEY; CDR2 reads SVGEGT. This CDR3 comprises 15 residues. The DNA for the CDR3 is TGTGCCAGCAGTTACGAGGTCGGAAACTCCTACGAGCAGTACTTC. Translating gives CASSYEVGNSYEQYF.

The chain carries TRBV13 and TRBJ1-1; no reliable D call. The V gene lost 0 bases and the J gene lost 10 bases, with 9 bases spanning the gap. Germline CDR1 PRHDT, CDR2 FYEKMQ (reference sequence). CDR3 length: 12 amino acids. As DNA, the CDR3 is TGTGCCAGCAGCTTAGGCGGGTTAGGAGCTTTCTTT. Its protein is CASSLGGLGAFF.

V usage is TRBV19 and J usage is TRBJ2-7; 10 positions agree with TRBD2. The trim removed 1 base at V and 4 bases at J, leaving 4 bases unmatched. Germline V gene lookup returns CDR1 LNHDA and CDR2 SQIVND (reference sequence). This CDR3 comprises 15 residues. The CDR3 sequence is CASSIAPSGGYEQYF. The CDR3 coding sequence is TGTGCCAGTAGTATAGCGCCTAGCGGGGGATACGAGCAGTACTTC. Full variable domain (remainder filled in from reference TRBV19 and TRBJ2-7): DGGITQSPKYLFRKEGQNVTLSCEQNLNHDAMYWYRQDPGQGLRLIYYSQIVNDFQKGDIAEGYSVSREKKESFPLTVTSAQKNPTAFYLCASSIAPSGGYEQYFGPGTRLTVT.

The V and J genes are TRBV5-3 and TRBJ2-1, with D possibly being TRBD2 (5 bases). TRBV5-3 is sorted into the ORF group, with uncertain function. V was cut by 0 bases and J by 1 base, with 8 bases left in between. This CDR3 has 15 residues. The CDR3 is CARSLGEMSYNEQFF. The DNA of the CDR3 is TGTGCCAGAAGCTTGGGGGAGATGTCCTACAATGAGCAGTTCTTC.

This chain uses TRBV6-5 with TRBJ1-6; the D gene is possibly TRBD1 (6 bases). Germline V CDR1 and CDR2: MNHEY, SVGAGI. This CDR3 spans 14 amino acids. V lost 6 bases, J lost 5 bases, and 11 bases lay in between. The CDR3 DNA reads TGTGCCAGCAGCCAGGGGAGGGATAATTCACCCCTCCACTTT. This translates into CASSQGRDNSPLHF.

This rearrangement joins TRBV7-9 to TRBJ1-1; 7 nucleotides align to TRBD1. Trimming removed 3 bases from V and 0 bases from J; junction bases left unmatched: 4. Germline lookup yields CDR1 SEHNR and CDR2 FQNEAQ (reference sequence). There are 15 residues in the CDR3. CDR3 nucleotide sequence: TGTGCCAGCAGCTTTCGGACAGGAATGAACACTGAAGCTTTCTTT. This gives the protein CASSFRTGMNTEAFF. The variable domain in full, completed from reference TRBV7-9 and TRBJ1-1, reads DTGVSQNPRHKITKRGQNVTFRCDPISEHNRLYWYRQTLGQGPEFLTYFQNEAQLEKSRLLSDRFSAERPKGSFSTLEIQRTEQGDSAMYLCASSFRTGMNTEAFFGQGTRLTVV.

In DNA form, the CDR3 reads TGCGCCAGCAGTGGGATACCGGGACAGGGGGCGCGAAGCACTGAAGCTTTCTTT. It translates to CASSGIPGQGARSTEAFF. The rearrangement uses TRBV10-2 and TRBJ1-1; the match to TRBD1 covers 12 bases. The CDR3 sequence is 18 residues long. V trimming: 4 bases; J trimming: 4 bases; junction bases outside the gene matches: 13. Germline values: CDR1 WSHSY, CDR2 SAAADI.